A selection of T cell receptor beta chains follows, all from one sample in a study of CD4 and CD8 cells across lung adenocarcinoma regions. TCRdb re-analysed the PCR reads in MiXCR, keeping a single row per CDR3 protein. The sample contains 2,000 to 2,500 distinct CDR3 sequences, around 50% of which appear only once. Sample: CD4+ T cells from the center of a lung tumor. These receptors were taken from a female donor with lung adenocarcinoma. The CD4 and CD8 labels of this study may be unreliable. Both conserved end residues are part of each CDR3. The order of the fields is D gene, clone size, V gene, J gene, CDR3 DNA, CDR3 protein. D genes are given only for firm matches. Where a row states a size, it is once, few, many or the class of an expanded clone; other rows omit it.

-,-,TRBV7-2,TRBJ2-1,TGTGCCAGCAGCTTAGAGGTTTCCTTTGGCGGTGAGCAGTTCTTC,CASSLEVSFGGEQFF
TRBD2,-,TRBV7-8,TRBJ2-2,TGTGCCAGCAGCTCGAGGCCACCGGGACTAGCCCCCGGGGAGCTGTTTTTT,CASSSRPPGLAPGELFF
-,few,TRBV6-5,TRBJ2-7,TGTGCCAGCAGTTACTCGTCTAGGAGCCACTACGAGCAGTACTTC,CASSYSSRSHYEQYF
-,-,TRBV10-3,TRBJ2-7,TGTGCCACACGGGAACAGGGGAGGTCCTACGAGCAGTACTTC,CATREQGRSYEQYF
-,-,TRBV6-1,TRBJ2-2,TGTGCCAGCAGTACGGAGCTTTTCAACACCGGGGAGCTGTTTTTT,CASSTELFNTGELFF
-,large,TRBV6-5,TRBJ1-1,TGTGCCAGCAGTTACCAGGGGACCACTGAAGCTTTCTTT,CASSYQGTTEAFF
-,few,TRBV6-5,TRBJ1-2,TGTGCCAGCAGTTCCTGGACAGACCCTAACTATGGCTACACCTTC,CASSSWTDPNYGYTF
TRBD1,-,TRBV6-1,TRBJ2-7,TGTGCCAGCAGTATCCGGGACAGGGGGTACGAGCAGTACTTC,CASSIRDRGYEQYF
-,-,TRBV6-5,TRBJ1-2,TGTGCCAGCATTATAGCAGGAGGCTATGGCTACACCTTC,CASIIAGGYGYTF
TRBD2,-,TRBV4-2,TRBJ2-7,TGTGCCAGCAGCCAGCCGGGACTAGCGGATCCCTACGAGCAGTACTTC,CASSQPGLADPYEQYF
-,-,TRBV25-1,TRBJ2-7,TGTGCGGGCAGTGGGGGCCGAGAGGAAGATACGCAGTACTTC,CAGSGGREEDTQYF
-,-,TRBV6-5,TRBJ2-5,TGTGCCAGCAGTCACAGTAATTTAGAGACCCAGTACTTC,CASSHSNLETQYF
TRBD2,-,TRBV6-5,TRBJ2-1,TGTGCCAGCAGTTATAGGAATTTCGGGACTAGTAGCGATGAGCAGTTCTTC,CASSYRNFGTSSDEQFF
TRBD2,few,TRBV7-2,TRBJ2-6,TGTGCCAGCAGCCCCTTACCTAGCGGATCCATGGGAGGGGCCAACGTCCTGACTTTC,CASSPLPSGSMGGANVLTF
-,-,TRBV6-1,TRBJ2-7,TGTGCCAGCAGTGTCGGACATCAGACCTACGAGCAGTACTTC,CASSVGHQTYEQYF
-,-,TRBV10-1,TRBJ2-1,TGCGCCAGCAGTACTTACAATGAGCAGTTCTTC,CASSTYNEQFF
-,-,TRBV6-1,TRBJ2-3,TGTGCCAGCAGTGAGGCCGTCTTTTCGCACACAGATACGCAGTATTTT,CASSEAVFSHTDTQYF
TRBD2,-,TRBV27,TRBJ2-1,TGTGCCAGCAGACTAGCGGGAGGGTACAATGAGCAGTTCTTC,CASRLAGGYNEQFF
TRBD2,few,TRBV6-5,TRBJ2-1,TGTGCCAGCAGTTTCTGGACTAGCGGGGACTCCTACAATGAGCAGTTCTTC,CASSFWTSGDSYNEQFF
TRBD2,-,TRBV4-2,TRBJ2-7,TGTGCCAGCAGCCAAGTTTCGAGCGGGAGACCCCGATACGAGCAGTACTTC,CASSQVSSGRPRYEQYF
-,-,TRBV6-1,TRBJ2-3,TGTGCCAGCAGGGGGGACTTAAGCACAGATACGCAGTATTTT,CASRGDLSTDTQYF
TRBD2,medium-sized,TRBV14,TRBJ2-1,TGTGCCAGCAGCCAAGGTGGCAGCGGGAGTCAGCTTGAGCAGTTCTTC,CASSQGGSGSQLEQFF
TRBD1,large,TRBV25-1,TRBJ2-3,TGTGCCAGCAGTCTCAGGACAGGGGCAGATACGCAGTATTTT,CASSLRTGADTQYF
-,medium-sized,TRBV6-1,TRBJ1-6,TGTGCCAGCAGCCGGGAGGGGGATTCACCCCTCCACTTT,CASSREGDSPLHF
TRBD2,few,TRBV6-1,TRBJ2-3,TGTGCCAGCAGGTCGCCGGGACTAGGTGTCGATACGCAGTATTTT,CASRSPGLGVDTQYF
TRBD2,large,TRBV6-5,TRBJ2-5,TGTGCCAGCAGTTACCCCTCAACTAGCGGGAGGGCCTTGCTGCGCCAAGAGACCCAGTACTTC,CASSYPSTSGRALLRQETQYF
TRBD2,large,TRBV6-1,TRBJ2-7,TGTGCCAGCAGTGAAGTCTACACTAGCGGCGTTGAGCAGTACTTC,CASSEVYTSGVEQYF
TRBD2,-,TRBV12-3/TRBV12-4,TRBJ2-2,TGTGCCAGCAGGAGCGGGAGTGGCACCGGGGAGCTGTTTTTT,CASRSGSGTGELFF
TRBD1,medium-sized,TRBV6-5,TRBJ1-2,TGTGCCAGCAGTTACTGGGGGACAGGGTCCCACTATGGCTACACCTTC,CASSYWGTGSHYGYTF
-,-,TRBV6-1,TRBJ2-5,TGTGCCAGCAGGGTCCGCCGGGACATCGCAGAGACCCAGTACTTC,CASRVRRDIAETQYF
TRBD2,few,TRBV11-3,TRBJ2-1,TGTGCCAGCAGCTTAGTTGCGGGAGGGTTCCCTCTCTTC,CASSLVAGGFPLF
-,few,TRBV6-1,TRBJ2-7,TGTGCCAGCAGTGAAGCGTTCTTCTCAGGGGCCTACGAGCAGTACTTC,CASSEAFFSGAYEQYF
-,-,TRBV9,TRBJ2-5,TGTGCCAGCAGCTCTAGCTACGGGTCGGGGACCCAGTACTTC,CASSSSYGSGTQYF
-,few,TRBV4-1,TRBJ2-3,TGCGCCAGCAGTTCGGGCCGGGGAAGGACAGATACGCAGTATTTT,CASSSGRGRTDTQYF
TRBD2,-,TRBV6-1,TRBJ2-4,TGTGCCAGCAGTGCGGGACTAGCGGGAGGTGTCATTCAGTACTTC,CASSAGLAGGVIQYF
-,large,TRBV6-1,TRBJ2-5,TGTGCCAGCAGTCCGACGTTGGCCTCAGAGACCCAGTACTTC,CASSPTLASETQYF
TRBD2,-,TRBV27,TRBJ2-1,TGTGCCAGCAGAGGGGGACTAGCGGGAGTAGGGAATGAGCAGTTCTTC,CASRGGLAGVGNEQFF